The clone carrying this T cell receptor beta chain has more than one count but fewer than ten. The antigen remains unidentified. TCR alpha and TCR beta cDNA libraries carrying sample barcodes and UMIs were produced by 5'RACE using constant-segment primers. In TCRdb, the 5' RACE reads were re-called with MiXCR into one record per CDR3 protein. The sample contains hundreds of thousands of distinct CDR3 sequences, around 21% of which appear only once. This sample is drawn from a study of T-cell memory formation after mild COVID-19. Broader study findings: Confirmation was lacking for SARS-CoV-2 specificity of second-wave clones that peaked on day 37. A subset of responding clones appeared in pre-infection memory, suggesting cross-reactive memory joined.

J lost 8 bases, V lost 2 bases, and 8 bases had no gene match. CDR3 length equals 15 residues. The sequencing sample was made of PBMCs or a T cell subset sorted from them (not recorded which). This receptor was taken from an adult woman who had mild COVID-19 (a few samples of this study predate the infection). Cell type and time point are not known. The V and J genes are TRBV12-3 or TRBV12-4 and TRBJ1-2; 10 nucleotides line up with TRBD1. The CDR3 protein is CASSLQGGTGEGYTF. The DNA of the CDR3 is TGTGCCAGCAGTTTACAAGGCGGGACAGGGGAAGGCTACACCTTC.